The 18 T cell receptor beta chains reported below all come from one sample, sequenced in a study of OX40 agonist ivuxolimab in advanced cancers. Libraries were prepared by immunoSEQ multiplex PCR; TCRdb keeps only in-frame clonotypes and omits some of them. The sample yields 100,000 to 140,000 clones, 91% seen once. Sample: CD4+ or CD8+ T cells sorted from blood, taken in a trial of the OX40 agonist ivuxolimab. The receptors derive from an adult with an advanced solid tumor such as melanoma, head and neck, liver or kidney cancer.

This chain joins TRBV6-5 and TRBJ2-5; TRBD2 matches at 7 bases. Germline V gives CDR1 MNHEY, CDR2 SVGAGI. The V segment lost 5 bases and the J segment 5 bases; nucleotides outside the gene matches: 11. CDR3 length: 15 amino acids. The DNA for the CDR3 is TGTGCCAGCAGTCCTTACGCGGGAGTCGTTGAGACCCAGTACTTC. Its protein is CASSPYAGVVETQYF.

The chain uses TRBV6-1 and TRBJ2-1, with D uncertain. Trimming took off 4 bases at V and 3 bases at J, with 7 bases between the two ends. This CDR3 comprises 13 residues. The germline V gene encodes CDR1 MNHNS and CDR2 SASEGT. CDR3 region: CASSAGSYNEQFF. CDR3 nucleotides: TGTGCCAGCAGTGCGGGCAGCTACAATGAGCAGTTCTTC.

V gene TRBV28 combines with J gene TRBJ1-2; D ambiguous. Per germline, CDR1 MDHEN and CDR2 SYDVKM. The germline V and J ends were trimmed by 3 bases and 6 bases, with 11 bases remaining between them. The CDR3 sequence is 13 residues long. CDR3 sequence reads: CASSLMGIDGYTF. DNA for the CDR3: TGTGCCAGCAGTTTGATGGGAATCGATGGCTACACCTTC.

The chain joins TRBV12-5 to TRBJ1-2; D might be TRBD1 (5 bases). Germline V gene data show CDR1 as LGHNT and CDR2 as FRNRAP. The CDR3 length is 13 residues. The V end lost 6 bases, the J end lost 3 bases, and 11 bases lay between the germline ends. CDR3 DNA sequence: TGTGCTAGTGGAACCCAGGGTTACTATGGCTACACCTTC. It specifies CASGTQGYYGYTF.

This clone was observed once. The chain couples TRBV6-1 to TRBJ2-5; D not certain. Trimming pared 6 bases from V and 0 bases from J, leaving 11 bases between. Germline lookup yields CDR1 MNHNS and CDR2 SASEGT. There are 14 residues in the CDR3. The CDR3 DNA sequence: TGTGCCAGCAGCTTTCTCAGGAACCAAGAGACCCAGTACTTC. Protein product: CASSFLRNQETQYF.

The gene calls are TRBV7-3 and TRBJ2-1; D is possibly TRBD2 (6 bases). CDR3 length: 16 amino acids. Between the trimmed V and J ends, which lost 4 bases and 4 bases, there was a span of 17 bases. In germline, CDR1 is SGHTA, CDR2 FQGTGA. The CDR3, as DNA: TGTGCCAGCAGCTCCTGGGCGGGGAAGGGGTACAATGAGCAGTTCTTC. Translating gives CASSSWAGKGYNEQFF. Looking up the rest from reference TRBV7-3 and TRBJ2-1 gives the full variable domain: GAGVSQTPSNKVTEKGKYVELRCDPISGHTALYWYRQSLGQGPEFLIYFQGTGAADDSGLPNDRFFAVRPEGSVSTLKIQRTERGDSAVYLCASSSWAGKGYNEQFFGPGTRLTVL.

V and J are TRBV7-9 and TRBJ2-1; 11 positions match TRBD1. The ends lost 6 bases at V and 8 bases at J; junction bases unmatched: 9. The CDR3 spans 15 residues. Germline lookup yields CDR1 SEHNR and CDR2 FQNEAQ (reference sequence). The CDR3 loop is CASSLRDRGDDEQFF. The CDR3 DNA sequence: TGTGCCAGCAGTTTAAGGGACAGGGGGGACGATGAGCAGTTCTTC.

The chain carries TRBV7-8 and TRBJ1-2; possible D gene TRBD1, 5 bases. The CDR3 is 15 residues long. V was clipped by 1 base and J by 3 bases, with 12 bases between them. Per the germline V gene, CDR1 is SGHVS and CDR2 is FQNEAQ. For the CDR3, the DNA is TGTGCCAGCAGCTTAGGGATGGGGGATGACTATGGCTACACCTTC. Encoded protein: CASSLGMGDDYGYTF.

The chain joins TRBV28 to TRBJ1-5, with a tentative D call TRBD1 (5 bases). The CDR3 is 15 residues long. Germline V gene lookup returns CDR1 MDHEN and CDR2 SYDVKM. V lost 2 bases and J 6 bases, leaving 14 bases between the germline ends. CDR3 in amino acids: CASSLAAGGGQPQHF. CDR3 in DNA: TGTGCCAGCAGTTTAGCCGCGGGGGGGGGTCAGCCCCAGCATTTT.

The gene calls are TRBV7-8 and TRBJ1-1; D gene uncertain. The CDR3 contains 13 residues. The V gene lost 1 base and the J gene lost 1 base, with 4 bases spanning the gap. Germline values: CDR1 SGHVS, CDR2 FQNEAQ. CDR3 sequence: CASSLVPNTEAFF. For the CDR3, the DNA is TGTGCCAGCAGCTTAGTGCCGAACACTGAAGCTTTCTTT.

The chain joins TRBV30 to TRBJ1-4, with D possibly being TRBD1 (5 bases). This CDR3 spans 13 amino acids. Germline CDR1 is GTSNPN and CDR2 is SVGIG (reference sequence). The V and J ends lost 4 bases and 7 bases respectively, with 13 bases between them. CDR3 amino acids: CAWTPAGPEKLFF. The CDR3 nucleotides are TGTGCCTGGACCCCCGCAGGGCCTGAAAAACTGTTTTTT.

The chain recombines TRBV6-6 with TRBJ2-7; D gene unclear. Trimming removed 6 bases at V and 3 bases at J, with 6 bases between. The CDR3 sequence is 11 residues long. Germline assignment: CDR1 MNHNY and CDR2 SVGAGI (reference sequence). CDR3 nucleotides: TGTGCCAGCAGATGGGACTACGAGCAGTACTTC. Its protein product is CASRWDYEQYF.

V and J are TRBV7-3 and TRBJ2-5; tentatively, D is TRBD2 (6 bases). The J call is doubtful: the DNA matches TRBJ2-7 better. CDR3 length: 13 residues. From germline, CDR1 is SGHTA and CDR2 FQGTGA. The CDR3 DNA reads TGTGCCAGCAGCCCGGGGACTGAGTACGAGCAGTACTTC. Translating it yields CASSPGTEYEQYF.

The V call is TRBV28, the J call TRBJ1-2; possible D gene TRBD1, 6 bases. The CDR3 runs 16 residues. V lost 1 base, J lost 3 bases, and 15 bases lay in between. Germline assignment: CDR1 MDHEN and CDR2 SYDVKM. CDR3 residues: CASSLSRQVMDYGYTF. The CDR3 nucleotides are TGTGCCAGCAGTTTATCCCGACAGGTTATGGACTATGGCTACACCTTC.

Of note for this clone: Other DNA sequences in the same sample also yield this CDR3. The chain has TRBV5-1 and TRBJ2-1, with 9 bases that match TRBD2. With V trimmed by 0 bases and J by 3 bases, 4 bases remained unmatched. Per the germline V gene, CDR1 is SGHRS and CDR2 is YFSETQ. The CDR3 contains 16 residues. The CDR3 loop is CASSLETSGDYNEQFF. For the CDR3, the DNA is TGCGCCAGCAGCTTGGAGACTAGCGGTGACTACAATGAGCAGTTCTTC.

The gene calls are TRBV30 and TRBJ1-4; 7 bases line up with TRBD1. Germline assignment: CDR1 GTSNPN and CDR2 SVGIG (reference sequence). This CDR3 region has 14 residues. The junction had 1 base not matched to a gene; V was cut back by 3 bases and J by 0 bases. CDR3 sequence reads: CAWSGQATNEKLFF. CDR3 coding DNA: TGTGCCTGGAGCGGACAGGCAACTAATGAAAAACTGTTTTTT.

This chain links TRBV7-8 with TRBJ1-2; D gene unclear. The V end was cut by 5 bases, the J end by 4 bases, with 11 bases between. Germline CDR1 and CDR2: SGHVS and FQNEAQ. This CDR3 has 13 amino acids. The CDR3 reads CASSLATIYGYTF. The DNA for the CDR3 is TGTGCCAGCAGCCTCGCTACTATCTATGGCTACACCTTC.

The rearrangement joins TRBV28 to TRBJ1-5, with unresolved D. The germline V gene encodes CDR1 MDHEN and CDR2 SYDVKM. The length of the CDR3 is 13 residues. The V and J ends lost 6 bases and 2 bases respectively, with 8 bases between them. CDR3 residues: CASRAPGNQPQHF. The CDR3 DNA reads TGTGCCAGCAGAGCCCCTGGCAATCAGCCCCAGCATTTT.